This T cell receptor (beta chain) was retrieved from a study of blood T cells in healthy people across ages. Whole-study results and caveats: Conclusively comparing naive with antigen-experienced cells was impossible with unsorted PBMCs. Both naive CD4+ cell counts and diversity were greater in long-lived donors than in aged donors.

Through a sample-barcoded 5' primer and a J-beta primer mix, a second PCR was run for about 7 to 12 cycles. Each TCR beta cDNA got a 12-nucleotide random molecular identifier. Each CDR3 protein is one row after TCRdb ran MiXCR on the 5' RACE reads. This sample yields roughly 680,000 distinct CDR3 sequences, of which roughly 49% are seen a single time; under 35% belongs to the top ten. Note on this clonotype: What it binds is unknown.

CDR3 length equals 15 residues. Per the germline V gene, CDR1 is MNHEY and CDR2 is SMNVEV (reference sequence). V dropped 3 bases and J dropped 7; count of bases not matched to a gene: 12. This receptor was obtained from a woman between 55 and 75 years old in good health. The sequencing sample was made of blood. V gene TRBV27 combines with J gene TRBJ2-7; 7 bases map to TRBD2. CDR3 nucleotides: TGTGCCAGCAGTTTGGGAGCGGGATGGAACAATGAGCAGTACTTC. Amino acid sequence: CASSLGAGWNNEQYF.